A selection of T cell receptor beta chains follows, all from one sample in a study of T cells in Graves' hyperthyroidism and ophthalmopathy. TCRdb called the multiplex PCR reads again in MiXCR, with one record for every CDR3 protein. Among some 650,000 distinct CDR3 sequences, around 16% were seen once, and the ten largest hold more than 3%. The sequencing input was blood. The receptors were gathered from a middle-aged woman with Graves' ophthalmopathy. Each CDR3 is given with its conserved first and last residue. The D gene is left open where the match is weak.

-	TRBJ1-1	TRBV11-2	CASSLVAYAETNTEAFF
TRBD1	TRBJ1-4	TRBV11-1	CASSSGQGIEKLFF
TRBD2	TRBJ2-1	TRBV6-1	CASRRNGRVEYEQFF
TRBD1	TRBJ1-2	TRBV27	CASSLSRWQGENYGYTF
-	TRBJ1-1	TRBV18	CASSPLDTEAFF
TRBD1	TRBJ1-1	TRBV12-5	CASGLGQEGYTEAFF
-	TRBJ2-1	TRBV20-1	CSVLPQDSLDNEQFF
-	TRBJ2-3	TRBV5-1	CASSLEGAGTDTQYF
-	TRBJ1-2	TRBV6-1	CASTPTPQADSNYGYTF
-	TRBJ1-6	TRBV2	CASSDTVLYNSPLHF
TRBD1	TRBJ1-2	TRBV7-2	CASSRGQGAQGYTF
-	TRBJ2-6	TRBV6-4	CAGSPGSGANVLTF
-	TRBJ2-3	TRBV7-9	CASSLGPRVDTQYF
-	TRBJ1-3	TRBV12-3/TRBV12-4	CASSDSSGNTIYF
-	TRBJ1-4	TRBV20-1	CSAPGPMREKLFF
-	TRBJ1-2	TRBV7-9	CASSPQGGGYGYTF
TRBD1	TRBJ2-7	TRBV29-1	CSVGGQGHYEQYF
TRBD1	TRBJ1-1	TRBV5-1	CASSLTGGASRTEAFF
TRBD1	TRBJ1-1	TRBV6-1	CASIRTGLGRMNTEAFF
-	TRBJ2-3	TRBV20-1	CSAPGKGNTDTQYF
-	TRBJ2-1	TRBV11-2	CASSLDRRNEQFF
TRBD1	TRBJ2-2	TRBV11-2	CASSFLVQGVTGELFF
TRBD1	TRBJ1-2	TRBV4-1	CASSQIGTGVGYTF
-	TRBJ2-5	TRBV3-1	CASSQASRTGTQYF
-	TRBJ1-2	TRBV5-1	CASSLGTTDTYGYTF
TRBD2	TRBJ2-3	TRBV10-3	CAISESEDSGGQPTDTQYF
-	TRBJ1-2	TRBV5-1	CASSTGKTETNYGYTF
-	TRBJ1-2	TRBV30	CAFEQGWDGYTF
TRBD2	TRBJ2-7	TRBV4-1	CASSPTLAGGPAAEQYF
TRBD1	TRBJ1-4	TRBV20-1	CSARKGTGYATNEKLFF
-	TRBJ1-1	TRBV6-5	CASSRRADWNTEAFF
-	TRBJ2-7	TRBV2	CASRVDRPNYEQYF
-	TRBJ2-7	TRBV7-6	CASSLGGPGDSYEQYF
TRBD1	TRBJ1-2	TRBV28	CASSWTGDNYGYTF
-	TRBJ2-1	TRBV20-1	CSAPGSLGNEQFF
-	TRBJ1-5	TRBV5-5	CASSSWGEQPQHF
TRBD2	TRBJ2-5	TRBV7-9	CASSLATSGSQGTQYF
TRBD1	TRBJ1-5	TRBV12-3/TRBV12-4	CASSIARQGAYQPQHF
TRBD2	TRBJ2-3	TRBV5-6	CASSLYGEGDTQYF
-	TRBJ2-1	TRBV7-9	CASSLWDGLNNEQFF
-	TRBJ1-5	TRBV20-1	CSASSGRGSNQPQHF
TRBD1	TRBJ1-5	TRBV20-1	CSASGTGWDQPQHF
-	TRBJ1-5	TRBV12-3/TRBV12-4	CASSSVQYDQPQHF
-	TRBJ2-5	TRBV7-9	CASSPPPRGYQETQYF
TRBD2	TRBJ2-3	TRBV6-1	CASSPASGAGADTQYF
-	TRBJ1-6	TRBV12-3/TRBV12-4	CASSFQNSPLHF
TRBD2	TRBJ2-5	TRBV9	CASSFAGGPEETQYF
TRBD1	TRBJ2-5	TRBV20-1	CSARDRGDKETQYF
TRBD1	TRBJ2-1	TRBV7-9	CASSLGPGQGSAEQFF
-	TRBJ2-7	TRBV11-2	CASSLGGIGYEQYF
-	TRBJ2-2	TRBV7-9	CASSGSGGNTGELFF
-	TRBJ1-6	TRBV20-1	CSARDPLGSQNSPLHF
-	TRBJ2-3	TRBV27	CASSVRSSADTQYF